These 30 T cell receptor beta chains were all obtained from the same sample, sequenced in a study of blood T cell repertoires in COVID-19. TCRdb keeps only in-frame clones here, not all; method: immunoSEQ multiplex PCR. Among 250,000 to 400,000 clones listed, more than 75% were seen once. Sequenced material: PBMCs or T cells enriched from blood (not recorded which). These receptors were collected from a woman aged 30 to 39 who had recovered from COVID-19.

This chain connects TRBV7-2 to TRBJ1-1; TRBD1 is a possible D gene (6 bases). Germline CDR1 and CDR2: SGHTA and FQGNSA. The CDR3 is made up of 15 amino acids. Trimming cost V 5 bases and J 1 base, with 14 bases left between them. CDR3 DNA: TGTGCCAGCAGCCCGGCGGGGGCTTGGAACACTGAAGCTTTCTTT. Translating it yields CASSPAGAWNTEAFF.

This rearrangement joins TRBV7-2 to TRBJ1-4; maybe TRBD1 (6 bases). CDR3 length equals 15 residues. Germline-derived CDR1 and CDR2 are SGHTA and FQGNSA. Trimming stripped 1 base from V and 4 bases from J, with 10 bases between. CDR3 bases: TGTGCCAGCAGCTTAGTGGGCAGGGGTAATGAAAAACTGTTTTTT. Its protein product is CASSLVGRGNEKLFF.

The rearrangement uses TRBV5-1 and TRBJ2-5; 9 nucleotides match TRBD1. The CDR3 loop spans 15 amino acids. The V segment lost 2 bases and the J segment 5 bases; nucleotides outside the gene matches: 7. CDR1 and CDR2 (germline): SGHRS, YFSETQ. The CDR3 coding sequence is TGCGCCAGCAGCTTTTACAGGGGGCTGGGGGAGACCCAGTACTTC. Protein: CASSFYRGLGETQYF.

The V and J genes are TRBV19 and TRBJ2-4, with 8 bases aligning to TRBD2. The length of the CDR3 is 14 residues. The germline V gene encodes CDR1 LNHDA and CDR2 SQIVND (reference sequence). V gave up 2 bases and J gave up 5 bases; unmatched junction bases: 2. CDR3 protein: CASSITAGENIQYF. DNA of the CDR3: TGTGCCAGTAGTATAACAGCGGGGGAAAACATTCAGTACTTC.

The chain joins TRBV6-5 to TRBJ1-2, with TRBD1 identical over 9 bases. The CDR3 has 15 residues. The V gene end was trimmed by 4 bases and the J gene end by 1 base; junction bases not matched to a gene: 4. Germline V gene lookup returns CDR1 MNHEY and CDR2 SVGAGI. The DNA for the CDR3 is TGTGCCAGCAGTTTCCTGACAGGGGGTAACTATGGCTACACCTTC. It codes for CASSFLTGGNYGYTF.

The chain links TRBV4-1 to TRBJ2-1; 14 bases map to TRBD2. Germline V gene sequence: CDR1 MGHRA, CDR2 YSYEKL. The CDR3 has 15 amino acids. Trimming at V came to 6 bases and at J to 9 bases, leaving 7 bases not matched to a gene. CDR3 in DNA: TGCGCCAGCAGACCCGGACTAGCGGGGGGTGGTGAGCAGTTCTTC. Translating it yields CASRPGLAGGGEQFF.

In DNA, the CDR3 is TGTGCCAGTAGTGCGGGCCACGGCAATCAGCCCCAGCATTTT. Protein sequence: CASSAGHGNQPQHF. The chain links TRBV19 to TRBJ1-5; the D is unclear. V was cut by 5 bases and J by 2 bases, with 10 bases left in between. The CDR3 is 14 amino acids. CDR1 LNHDA and CDR2 SQIVND come from the germline V gene (reference sequence).

This clone was picked up a small number of times. The chain employs TRBV28 and TRBJ1-3; 7 bases are shared with TRBD1. Trimming took 5 bases from V and 4 from J; bases not matched to a gene: 5. Germline V gives CDR1 MDHEN, CDR2 SYDVKM. The CDR3 is 14 residues long. Here the CDR3 reads CASSLGQAGNTIYF. The CDR3 bases are TGTGCCAGCAGTCTCGGACAGGCCGGAAACACCATATATTTT.

This chain joins TRBV6-5 and TRBJ1-2; the match to TRBD1 covers 9 bases. With 2 bases clipped from V and 4 bases from J, the junction kept 2 bases outside the gene matches. Looked up from germline, CDR1 is MNHEY and CDR2 is SVGAGI. The CDR3 totals 14 residues. CDR3 sequence reads: CASSYTGQGYGYTF. CDR3 coding DNA: TGTGCCAGCAGTTACACGGGACAGGGCTATGGCTACACCTTC.

This chain links TRBV13 with TRBJ2-3; 14 nucleotides agree with TRBD2. The junction had 9 bases not matched to a gene; V was cut back by 5 bases and J by 2 bases. Germline V lookup: CDR1 PRHDT, CDR2 FYEKMQ (reference sequence). CDR3 length equals 18 residues. The CDR3 region has the DNA TGTGCCAGCAGCACGGGACTAGCGGGGGCCTTGATCACAGATACGCAGTATTTT. It is translated as CASSTGLAGALITDTQYF.

The rearrangement uses TRBV5-6 and TRBJ1-5, with D possibly matching TRBD1 (5 bases). Germline V lookup: CDR1 SGHDT, CDR2 YYEEEE. V lost 0 bases and J 5 bases, leaving 15 bases between the germline ends. This CDR3 comprises 16 residues. CDR3 nucleotides: TGTGCCAGCAGCTTGGGCCCCGTACCAGGGTATCAGCCCCAGCATTTT. Protein product: CASSLGPVPGYQPQHF.

The chain has TRBV12-3 or TRBV12-4 and TRBJ1-2; D is uncertain. There are 12 residues in the CDR3. The V gene lost 1 base and the J gene lost 4 bases, with 4 bases spanning the gap. In DNA form, the CDR3 reads TGTGCCAGCAGTTTAGGCAGCTATGGCTACACCTTC. Its translation: CASSLGSYGYTF.

This clone was detected only once. This chain links TRBV4-2 with TRBJ2-7; maybe TRBD2 (5 bases). Germline CDR1 is LGHNA and CDR2 is YNFKEQ. This CDR3 is built from 14 residues. V shed 4 bases and J shed 0 bases, with 10 bases lying between them. This chain's CDR3 is CASSPSLSSYEQYF. CDR3 in DNA: TGTGCCAGCAGCCCTAGCTTGAGCTCCTACGAGCAGTACTTC.

The chain joins TRBV4-2 to TRBJ1-2, with a tentative D call TRBD1 (5 bases). CDR1 and CDR2 (germline): LGHNA, YNFKEQ. The CDR3 covers 14 residues. Trimming removed 0 bases from V and 5 bases from J, with 10 bases in between. The CDR3 region is CASSQDLGEYGYTF. The CDR3, as DNA: TGTGCCAGCAGCCAAGATCTAGGGGAATATGGCTACACCTTC.

The chain carries TRBV19 and TRBJ1-5, with D unresolved. The germline V gene encodes CDR1 LNHDA and CDR2 SQIVND (reference sequence). The CDR3 sequence is 15 residues long. V was clipped by 5 bases and J by 0 bases, with 11 bases between them. The DNA for the CDR3 is TGTGCCAGTAGTTTCGGGATTCTTAGCAATCAGCCCCAGCATTTT. This codes for CASSFGILSNQPQHF.

The rearrangement joins TRBV27 to TRBJ2-7; 9 bases align to TRBD1. J gave up 9 bases and V 7 bases, and 7 bases lay outside the gene matches. The germline V gene encodes CDR1 MNHEY and CDR2 SMNVEV (reference sequence). This CDR3 is built from 12 residues. This CDR3 is CASTGQGKGQYF. CDR3 coding DNA: TGTGCCAGCACCGGACAGGGGAAGGGGCAGTACTTC.

The chain couples TRBV7-2 to TRBJ1-2; 10 bases are shared with TRBD1. This CDR3 spans 16 amino acids. The V segment lost 3 bases and the J segment 5 bases; nucleotides outside the gene matches: 9. CDR1 is SGHTA and CDR2 is FQGNSA in the germline V gene. CDR3: CASSLTGQGFGYGYTF. The DNA of the CDR3 is TGTGCCAGCAGCTTGACGGGACAGGGGTTTGGATATGGCTACACCTTC.

The V and J genes are TRBV19 and TRBJ2-3; possible D gene TRBD1, 6 bases. The V end lost 0 bases, the J end lost 2 bases, and 15 bases lay between the germline ends. The CDR3 has 17 amino acids. CDR1 LNHDA and CDR2 SQIVND come from the germline V gene (reference sequence). CDR3 residues: CASSIDLRGTITDTQYF. The CDR3, as DNA: TGTGCCAGTAGTATAGATCTAAGGGGGACGATCACAGATACGCAGTATTTT.

The rearrangement uses TRBV6-1 and TRBJ2-5; 7 positions match TRBD2. The germline CDR1 and CDR2 sequences are MNHNS and SASEGT. J gave up 5 bases and V 4 bases, and 13 bases lay outside the gene matches. The length of the CDR3 is 16 residues. Written as DNA, the CDR3 is TGTGCCAGCAGTGGATGGCTAGCGGACCCCCGGGAGACCCAGTACTTC. It encodes CASSGWLADPRETQYF.

The count of this clone is one. This chain uses TRBV6-1 with TRBJ2-3; 8 positions agree with TRBD2. Germline V CDR1 and CDR2: MNHNS, SASEGT. CDR3 length: 14 residues. Trimming took 2 bases from V and 6 from J; bases not matched to a gene: 4. CDR3 sequence (DNA): TGTGCCAGCAGTGAAAGCGGGGGTTGGGATACGCAGTATTTT. Its protein product is CASSESGGWDTQYF.

This clone has a handful of counts. The chain is built from TRBV7-3 and TRBJ1-2, with TRBD1 matching over 9 bases. The CDR3 totals 15 residues. CDR1 is SGHTA, CDR2 FQGTGA, per germline. V lost 0 bases and J lost 4; bases outside the gene matches: 3. CDR3 region: CASSLTGQGGYGYTF. CDR3 bases: TGTGCCAGCAGCTTAACGGGACAGGGAGGCTATGGCTACACCTTC.

The rearrangement uses TRBV19 and TRBJ1-3; D not certain. The CDR3 spans 14 residues. Germline assignment: CDR1 LNHDA and CDR2 SQIVND (reference sequence). V gave up 2 bases and J gave up 0 bases, with 5 bases separating them. For the CDR3, the DNA is TGTGCCAGTAGTATACGTAACTCTGGAAACACCATATATTTT. This codes for CASSIRNSGNTIYF.

The chain combines TRBV19 with TRBJ1-1; 7 nucleotides agree with TRBD1. This CDR3 has 16 residues. Germline V gene lookup returns CDR1 LNHDA and CDR2 SQIVND (reference sequence). V trimming: 3 bases; J trimming: 3 bases; junction bases outside the gene matches: 10. CDR3 DNA: TGTGCCAGTAGTATCGGTACAGGGGCGAGGGACACTGAAGCTTTCTTT. This gives the protein CASSIGTGARDTEAFF.

The chain joins TRBV10-3 to TRBJ2-2, with 8 bases identical to TRBD2. Germline trimming cut 5 bases from V and 0 bases from J; bases unmatched to any gene: 5. Germline V gives CDR1 ENHRY, CDR2 SYGVKD. CDR3 length: 16 amino acids. The CDR3 sequence is CAISTGTSANTGELFF. CDR3 bases: TGTGCCATCAGTACCGGGACTAGTGCGAACACCGGGGAGCTGTTTTTT.

The J gene is TRBJ1-6, the V gene TRBV25-1; D remains ambiguous. Germline assignment: CDR1 MGHDK and CDR2 SYGVNS. The CDR3 loop spans 12 amino acids. V lost 8 bases to trimming and J lost 11 bases, with 13 bases between them. The CDR3 region is CASRGTKTPLHF. CDR3 DNA: TGTGCCAGCCGCGGTACTAAAACACCCCTCCACTTT.

The gene calls are TRBV7-8 and TRBJ1-5, with 7 positions matching TRBD1. This CDR3 is 16 amino acids long. Trimming cost V 5 bases and J 5 bases; bases outside gene matches: 12. Germline CDR1 and CDR2: SGHVS and FQNEAQ. CDR3 sequence reads: CASSLPTTGQYQPQHF. The CDR3 bases are TGTGCCAGCAGCCTACCCACGACAGGGCAATATCAGCCCCAGCATTTT.

This sequence joins TRBV19 and TRBJ1-4; 12 positions match TRBD1. Per germline, CDR1 LNHDA and CDR2 SQIVND (reference sequence). The CDR3 covers 16 residues. The J segment lost 7 bases and the V segment lost 6 bases, leaving 9 bases of the junction unmatched. CDR3 protein: CASRLGQGASLEKLFF. The CDR3 nucleotides read TGTGCCAGTAGACTGGGACAGGGGGCTTCGCTTGAAAAACTGTTTTTT.

This chain uses TRBV28 with TRBJ2-3, with TRBD2 as a possible D gene (6 bases). CDR1 and CDR2 from the germline V gene are MDHEN and SYDVKM. There are 14 residues in the CDR3. The V and J ends lost 2 bases and 2 bases respectively, with 8 bases between them. This CDR3 is CASSLGGTTDTQYF. As DNA, the CDR3 is TGTGCCAGCAGTTTAGGGGGGACCACAGATACGCAGTATTTT.

This rearrangement joins TRBV19 to TRBJ1-5; D gene uncertain. Trimming took off 3 bases at V and 0 bases at J, with 9 bases between the two ends. The CDR3 length is 15 residues. The germline V gene encodes CDR1 LNHDA and CDR2 SQIVND (reference sequence). CDR3 in amino acids: CASSIDGYSNQPQHF. The CDR3 bases are TGTGCCAGTAGTATCGACGGGTATAGCAATCAGCCCCAGCATTTT.

The V gene is TRBV4-2, the J gene TRBJ1-2; D unclear. Germline V gene data show CDR1 as LGHNA and CDR2 as YNFKEQ. This CDR3 contains 13 residues. V lost 1 base, J lost 8 bases, and 11 bases lay in between. The CDR3 region has the DNA TGTGCCAGCAGCCAAGGTTCAGAATGGGGCTACACCTTC. Protein: CASSQGSEWGYTF.